The 22 T cell receptor beta chains reported below all come from one sample, sequenced in a study of CD4 and CD8 cells across lung adenocarcinoma regions. TCRdb re-derived calls from the PCR reads in MiXCR, one entry per CDR3 protein. There are 9,500 to 11,000 distinct CDR3 sequences in the sample; approximately 50% occur only once, and approximately 90% lies in the top ten. The sequencing sample was made of CD8+ T cells from the margin of a lung tumor. The receptors were gathered from a male donor with lung adenocarcinoma. The CD4 and CD8 labels of this study may be unreliable.

The CDR3 DNA is TGTGCCAGCAGCTCCCCCCAGGGGGTCGGAAACACCATATATTTT. Protein sequence: CASSSPQGVGNTIYF. V and J are TRBV7-6 and TRBJ1-3, with 7 bases identical to TRBD1. The ends lost 4 bases at V and 4 bases at J; junction bases unmatched: 7. This CDR3 spans 15 amino acids. The germline gives CDR1 SGHVS, CDR2 FNYEAQ.

The J gene is TRBJ2-3, the V gene TRBV6-5; 10 positions match TRBD1. With 0 bases clipped from V and 6 bases from J, the junction kept 0 bases outside the gene matches. Germline CDR1 reads MNHEY; CDR2 reads SVGAGI. The CDR3 is 14 amino acids. CDR3 sequence (DNA): TGTGCCAGCAGTTACTCGGGACAGGGGGATACGCAGTATTTT. Amino acid sequence: CASSYSGQGDTQYF.

The sample holds a few counts of this clonotype. The chain is built from TRBV6-5 and TRBJ2-1; D is undetermined. Trimming left V 4 bases short and J 5 bases short, with 9 bases between. Germline CDR1 reads MNHEY; CDR2 reads SVGAGI. This CDR3 comprises 13 residues. CDR3 amino acids: CASSWAVNNEQFF. The CDR3 DNA follows: TGTGCCAGCAGTTGGGCCGTTAACAATGAGCAGTTCTTC.

V usage is TRBV6-5 and J usage is TRBJ2-5, with D maybe TRBD2 (6 bases). The CDR3 loop spans 15 amino acids. Trimming removed 6 bases at V and 4 bases at J, with 18 bases between. Per germline, CDR1 MNHEY and CDR2 SVGAGI. This CDR3 reads CASSSSTAGGETQYF. CDR3 nucleotides: TGTGCCAGCAGCTCCTCGACGGCCGGGGGAGAGACCCAGTACTTC.

The chain is built from TRBV6-1 and TRBJ2-3; D possibly corresponds to TRBD1 (6 bases). The CDR3 is 15 amino acids. Germline lookup yields CDR1 MNHNS and CDR2 SASEGT. V dropped 6 bases and J dropped 2 bases, with 15 bases sitting between them. The CDR3 coding sequence is TGTGCCAGCAGCCCCGGGACATCTTCCACAGATACGCAGTATTTT. Protein product: CASSPGTSSTDTQYF.

The V and J genes are TRBV6-1 and TRBJ2-5; D possibly matches TRBD1 or TRBD2 (5 bases each). The germline CDR1 and CDR2 sequences are MNHNS and SASEGT. Deletions cut 6 bases from V and 1 base from J, with 15 bases between. The CDR3 extends over 15 amino acids. The chain's CDR3 is CASRPPGPPQETQYF. In nucleotides, the CDR3 is TGTGCCAGCAGGCCCCCGGGACCGCCCCAAGAGACCCAGTACTTC.

Worth noting for this clonotype: The junction and the germline gene differ at one end; a read error may be behind it. This chain links TRBV10-3 with TRBJ2-2, with 7 bases matching TRBD1. This CDR3 has 12 amino acids. Germline V gene lookup returns CDR1 ENHRY and CDR2 SYGVKD. For the CDR3, the DNA is TGTGCCATCGGGGTGAGCACAGGGGCGCTGTTTTTT. Protein product: CAIGVSTGALFF.

V gene TRBV7-6 combines with J gene TRBJ2-1, with D unresolved. CDR3 length: 13 amino acids. The germline gives CDR1 SGHVS, CDR2 FNYEAQ. The V and J ends lost 4 bases and 5 bases respectively, with 9 bases between them. The chain's CDR3 is CASSSHPNNEQFF. For the CDR3, the DNA is TGTGCCAGCAGCTCACACCCAAACAATGAGCAGTTCTTC. Based on the CDR3 plus reference TRBV7-6 and TRBJ2-1, the full variable domain is GAGVSQSPRYKVTKRGQDVALRCDPISGHVSLYWYRQALGQGPEFLTYFNYEAQQDKSGLPNDRFSAERPEGSISTLTIQRTEQRDSAMYRCASSSHPNNEQFFGPGTRLTVL.

This chain links TRBV6-1 with TRBJ2-5, with D unresolved. This CDR3 has 15 amino acids. Germline lookup yields CDR1 MNHNS and CDR2 SASEGT. V shed 2 bases and J shed 7 bases, with 17 bases lying between them. CDR3 nucleotides: TGTGCCAGCAGTGAATGGACCGCCGTAGTTGGGACCCAGTACTTC. This translates into CASSEWTAVVGTQYF.

The rearrangement uses TRBV28 and TRBJ2-5, with 7 bases lining up with TRBD2. Matching the DNA end better, TRBJ2-7 makes the J call doubtful. The CDR3 sequence is 13 residues long. The germline V gene encodes CDR1 MDHEN and CDR2 SYDVKM. Here the CDR3 DNA reads TGTGCCAGCAGTTTCGGGGGGACCTCCGAGCAGTACTTC. It codes for CASSFGGTSEQYF.

A remark on this clonotype: Its ends do not fully match the called genes, so a read error is possible. The chain is built from TRBV6-1 and TRBJ2-3, with a weak D call TRBD1 (6 bases). Germline V gene sequence: CDR1 MNHNS, CDR2 SASEGT. The CDR3 extends over 16 amino acids. CDR3: CASRVAGLGAGDTQYF. For the CDR3, the DNA is TGTGCCAGCCGTGTAGCCGGGCTGGGGGCTGGGGATACGCAGTACTTT.

This chain joins TRBV6-1 and TRBJ2-3; D possibly matches TRBD1 or TRBD2 (6 bases each). Per the germline V gene, CDR1 is MNHNS and CDR2 is SASEGT. The length of the CDR3 is 16 residues. Trimming pared 6 bases from V and 9 bases from J, leaving 25 bases between. The DNA for the CDR3 is TGTGCCAGCAGGGGGGCCGGGGGCCGTGACGGGGAGACGCAGTATTTT. Protein product: CASRGAGGRDGETQYF.

This clonotype was picked up many times. The J gene is TRBJ2-5, the V gene TRBV6-5; 11 bases agree with TRBD2. The DNA end is a closer match to TRBJ2-7, so the J assignment may be wrong. CDR1 is MNHEY, CDR2 SVGAGI, per germline. The CDR3 is 15 residues long. The CDR3 DNA reads TGTGCCAGCAGTTTAGCGGGAGGGCCAGGGTACGAGCAGTACTTC. Its translation: CASSLAGGPGYEQYF.

This clonotype showed up just a few times. This sequence joins TRBV6-5 and TRBJ2-5, with 9 bases identical to TRBD1. The J call may be mistaken, given a closer DNA end match to TRBJ2-7. The CDR3 spans 15 residues. Germline values: CDR1 MNHEY, CDR2 SVGAGI. This chain's CDR3 is CASSYSPGQGSEQYF. The CDR3 region has the DNA TGTGCCAGCAGTTACTCACCGGGACAGGGATCCGAGCAGTACTTC.

This chain uses TRBV24-1 with TRBJ2-1; TRBD1 aligns across 7 bases. The CDR3 has 15 amino acids. Germline-derived CDR1 and CDR2 are KGHDR and SFDVKD. V trimming: 2 bases; J trimming: 8 bases; junction bases outside the gene matches: 8. The CDR3 nucleotides are TGTGCCACCAGTGATTGGGGACAGTTCAGTCATGAGCAGTTCTTC. It translates to CATSDWGQFSHEQFF.

The chain links TRBV6-1 to TRBJ2-5; no definite D call. From germline, CDR1 is MNHNS and CDR2 SASEGT. Trimming pared 0 bases from V and 10 bases from J, leaving 21 bases between. The CDR3 is 16 residues long. As DNA, the CDR3 is TGTGCCAGCAGTGAAGCTTTGGGCCGGGTCCAAGACATCCAGTACTTC. Translation gives CASSEALGRVQDIQYF.

The rearrangement links TRBV6-1 to TRBJ2-3; D may be TRBD2 (6 bases). TRBJ2-7 explains the end of the DNA better; the J call may be wrong. This CDR3 spans 15 amino acids. Germline V gene lookup returns CDR1 MNHNS and CDR2 SASEGT. This CDR3 is CASAWGSGPKDTQYF. The CDR3 DNA follows: TGTGCCAGCGCCTGGGGTAGCGGACCCAAAGATACGCAGTACTTC.

This clonotype was seen a few times. This chain joins TRBV10-1 and TRBJ2-5; TRBD2 might be the D (6 bases). CDR1 and CDR2 from the germline V gene are WNHNN and SYGVQD (reference sequence). V lost 2 bases to trimming and J lost 2 bases, with 6 bases between them. CDR3 size: 13 residues. The CDR3 nucleotides read TGCGCCAGCAGTGAGGGGACTCAAGAGACCCAGTACTTC. Protein product: CASSEGTQETQYF.

V is TRBV6-5 and J is TRBJ2-2, with a possible D match to TRBD2 (5 bases). Germline CDR1 reads MNHEY; CDR2 reads SVGAGI. V shed 4 bases and J shed 6 bases, with 12 bases lying between them. The CDR3 covers 14 residues. The CDR3 loop reads CASSSSGNAGELFF. Written as DNA, the CDR3 is TGTGCCAGCAGTTCCTCCGGGAATGCCGGGGAGCTGTTTTTT.

CDR3 sequence reads: CASSQNSRYEQFF. CDR3 nucleotide sequence: TGTGCCAGCAGTCAAAACTCCCGCTACGAGCAGTTCTTC. V is TRBV6-1 and J is TRBJ2-5; D is ambiguous. The assigned J gene may be wrong: the sequence end matches TRBJ2-1 better. This CDR3 is 13 amino acids long. The germline V gene has CDR1 MNHNS and CDR2 SASEGT.

In the case of this clonotype: Mismatch with germline at one junction end may stem from a read error. J is TRBJ2-3 and V is TRBV6-1; perhaps D is TRBD1 or TRBD2 (5 bases each). This CDR3 spans 16 amino acids. Germline CDR1 MNHNS, CDR2 SASEGT. CDR3 sequence: CASRGPQAVRTDTQYF. In DNA form, the CDR3 reads TGTGCCAGCAGGGGACCCCAGGCTGTGAGGACCGATACGCAGTACTTT.

In this sample, this clonotype turned up a few times. This chain links TRBV12-3 or TRBV12-4 with TRBJ1-2; the D gene is possibly TRBD1 (6 bases). CDR3 length equals 12 residues. With 6 bases removed from V and 7 bases from J, the gap between germline ends came to 12 bases. The CDR3 sequence is CASSNTGSGYTF. CDR3 nucleotides: TGTGCCAGCAGCAATACAGGGTCTGGCTACACCTTC.